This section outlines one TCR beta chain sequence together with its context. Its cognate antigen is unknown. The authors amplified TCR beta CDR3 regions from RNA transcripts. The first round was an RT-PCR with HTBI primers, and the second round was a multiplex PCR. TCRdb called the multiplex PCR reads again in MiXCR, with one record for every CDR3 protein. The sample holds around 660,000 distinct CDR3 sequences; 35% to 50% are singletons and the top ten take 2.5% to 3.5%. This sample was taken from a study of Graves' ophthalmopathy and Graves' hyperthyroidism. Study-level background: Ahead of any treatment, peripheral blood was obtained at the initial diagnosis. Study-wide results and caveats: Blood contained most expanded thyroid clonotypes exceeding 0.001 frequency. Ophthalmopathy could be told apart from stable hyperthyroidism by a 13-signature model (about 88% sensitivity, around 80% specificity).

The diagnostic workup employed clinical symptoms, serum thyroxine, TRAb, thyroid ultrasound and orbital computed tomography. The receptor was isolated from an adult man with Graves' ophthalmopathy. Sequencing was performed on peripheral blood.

The CDR3: CASSLIGGSGELFF. For the CDR3, the DNA is TGTGCCAGCAGCTTGATCGGGGGATCGGGGGAGCTGTTTTTT. This chain uses TRBV5-8 with TRBJ2-2; D is possibly TRBD2 (6 bases). The CDR3 has 14 amino acids. The germline gives CDR1 SGHTS, CDR2 YDEGEE. V shed 1 base and J shed 8 bases, with 12 bases lying between them.